These 25 T cell receptor beta chains were all obtained from the same sample, sequenced in a study of blood T cell repertoires in COVID-19 (dated by TCRdb to the early 2020s). Library creation used the immunoSEQ multiplex PCR assay. What TCRdb holds here is the immuneACCESS table cut down to in-frame rearrangements. Part of the clones is not present; checked against another copy, under half of the missing clones reflect an unresolved V gene, and the others are unexplained. This sample holds about 220,000 clones; around 82% were observed only once. The ten largest clones represent approximately 6.6% of the sample. Sequenced: peripheral blood. The source is a woman between 65 and 79 years old with acute or convalescent COVID-19.

The chain has TRBV5-1 and TRBJ2-2; the D is unclear. Trimming took off 0 bases at V and 7 bases at J, with 4 bases between the two ends. This CDR3 has 12 residues. Germline CDR1 reads SGHRS; CDR2 reads YFSETQ. CDR3 bases: TGCGCCAGCAGCTTGGCGGTCGGGGAGCTGTTTTTT. It translates to CASSLAVGELFF.

This clone was observed a few times. The rearrangement joins TRBV3-1 (or the pseudogene TRBV3-2) to TRBJ2-2; 10 bases fit TRBD1. Germline CDR1 LGHDT, CDR2 YNNKEL (reference sequence). With V trimmed by 6 bases and J by 5 bases, 3 bases remained unmatched. The CDR3 loop spans 14 amino acids. The CDR3 DNA reads as TGTGCCAGCAGTCGACAGGGGGCAACCGGGGAGCTGTTTTTT. This sequence encodes CASSRQGATGELFF.

V and J are TRBV6-5 and TRBJ1-4; the D is unclear. Trimming cost V 0 bases and J 7 bases, with 12 bases left between them. CDR1 and CDR2 from the germline V gene are MNHEY and SVGAGI. This CDR3 has 15 amino acids. The CDR3 here is CASSYSSLGGEKLFF. CDR3 nucleotides: TGTGCCAGCAGTTACTCTTCGCTAGGAGGTGAAAAACTGTTTTTT.

V is TRBV10-3 and J is TRBJ2-1; 10 nucleotides align to TRBD2. The CDR3 is 16 residues long. The V and J ends lost 2 bases and 5 bases, in that order; junction bases with no gene match: 6. Germline CDR1 ENHRY, CDR2 SYGVKD. The CDR3 DNA is TGTGCCATCAGTGAGAAAGCGGGGGGGTTAGACAATGAGCAGTTCTTC. As protein: CAISEKAGGLDNEQFF.

This clone was recorded only once. J is TRBJ1-2 and V is TRBV24-1; D uncertain. V was clipped by 1 base and J by 5 bases, with 7 bases between them. The CDR3 length is 13 residues. Germline assignment: CDR1 KGHDR and CDR2 SFDVKD. The CDR3 reads CATSDFRGYGYTF. The CDR3 region has the DNA TGTGCCACCAGTGATTTCCGCGGTTATGGCTACACCTTC.

The genes are TRBV2 and TRBJ1-2, with TRBD1 identical over 8 bases. J was trimmed by 5 bases and V by 6 bases; bases with no gene match: 11. From germline, CDR1 is SNHLY and CDR2 FYNNEI. The length of the CDR3 is 15 residues. The CDR3 nucleotides are TGTGCCAGCAGCGCCGGAGGACAGGGTCTTTATGGCTACACCTTC. Protein sequence: CASSAGGQGLYGYTF.

V is TRBV10-3 and J is TRBJ2-7; 9 bases line up with TRBD1. V was pared by 0 bases and J by 5 bases, with 8 bases of the junction left unmatched. This CDR3 is built from 16 residues. Per germline, CDR1 ENHRY and CDR2 SYGVKD. The CDR3 nucleotides read TGTGCCATCAGTGAGTCACCCGGACAGGGGAGGCACGAGCAGTACTTC. Protein sequence: CAISESPGQGRHEQYF.

The chain links TRBV11-3 to TRBJ2-1; no clear D gene. The V end lost 0 bases, the J end lost 6 bases, and 6 bases lay between the germline ends. Looked up from germline, CDR1 is SGHNT and CDR2 is YENEEA. The length of the CDR3 is 13 residues. The CDR3 sequence is CASSLDLSNEQFF. CDR3 DNA: TGTGCCAGCAGCTTAGATCTCTCCAATGAGCAGTTCTTC.

This chain joins TRBV12-5 and TRBJ2-2, with D possibly matching TRBD1 (6 bases). CDR3 length equals 14 residues. CDR1 is LGHNT, CDR2 FRNRAP, per germline. Trimming cost V 4 bases and J 3 bases, with 9 bases left between them. The CDR3 spells CASGSGTYTGELFF. CDR3 DNA: TGTGCTAGTGGTTCAGGGACATACACCGGGGAGCTGTTTTTT.

The DNA for the CDR3 is TGTGCCTGGAGTTGGCTAGCGGGGGGAATCGGGACAGATACGCAGTATTTT. Its protein product is CAWSWLAGGIGTDTQYF. The genes are TRBV30 and TRBJ2-3; the match to TRBD2 covers 11 bases. Germline CDR1 is GTSNPN and CDR2 is SVGIG (reference sequence). Trimming at V came to 2 bases and at J to 3 bases, leaving 10 bases not matched to a gene. The CDR3 is 17 amino acids.

This chain uses TRBV3-1 (or the pseudogene TRBV3-2) with TRBJ2-1; TRBD2 matches at 10 bases. The CDR3 extends over 15 amino acids. Germline-derived CDR1 and CDR2 are LGHDT and YNNKEL (reference sequence). V was pared by 5 bases and J by 8 bases, with 9 bases of the junction left unmatched. Written as DNA, the CDR3 is TGTGCCAGCAGCTCTCAGCGGGGGGGCCGAGATGAGCAGTTCTTC. Amino acids: CASSSQRGGRDEQFF.

The rearrangement links TRBV7-8 to TRBJ2-2; D unresolved. CDR3 length equals 16 residues. The V gene lost 1 base and the J gene lost 1 base, with 10 bases spanning the gap. CDR1 is SGHVS and CDR2 is FQNEAQ in the germline V gene. CDR3 protein: CASSLGYAGNTGELFF. The CDR3 DNA is TGTGCCAGCAGCTTAGGGTATGCAGGGAACACCGGGGAGCTGTTTTTT.

This clone came up a few times. The rearrangement joins TRBV5-1 to TRBJ2-3; a weak D match, TRBD1 (6 bases). Germline-derived CDR1 and CDR2 are SGHRS and YFSETQ. Trimming cost V 5 bases and J 3 bases, with 10 bases left between them. CDR3 length equals 13 residues. In nucleotides, the CDR3 is TGCGCCAGCAGTAGAGGGGGTACAGATACGCAGTATTTT. As protein: CASSRGGTDTQYF.

The J gene is TRBJ1-1, the V gene TRBV27; 9 nucleotides line up with TRBD1. Germline loops: CDR1 MNHEY, CDR2 SMNVEV (reference sequence). V was pared by 5 bases and J by 10 bases, with 5 bases of the junction left unmatched. The CDR3 contains 12 residues. The CDR3 sequence is CASSGWTGVAFF. In nucleotides, the CDR3 is TGTGCCAGCAGTGGATGGACAGGGGTAGCTTTCTTT.

As concerns this clone: This same CDR3 is encoded by further DNA sequences in the sample. CDR3 residues: CASSRLTGNEQYF. In nucleotides, the CDR3 is TGTGCCAGCAGTCGCCTTACAGGGAACGAGCAGTACTTC. The chain joins TRBV12-3 or TRBV12-4 to TRBJ2-7; TRBD1 is a possible D gene (6 bases). V shed 5 bases and J shed 5 bases, with 13 bases lying between them. The CDR3 loop spans 13 amino acids.

This clone was detected only a few times. The V call is TRBV7-3, the J call TRBJ1-6; D may be TRBD1 (5 bases). The germline V and J ends were trimmed by 5 bases and 7 bases, with 9 bases remaining between them. The CDR3 contains 13 residues. The germline gives CDR1 SGHTA, CDR2 FQGTGA. The chain's CDR3 is CASSPGGNSPLHF. The CDR3 DNA reads as TGTGCCAGCAGCCCCGGGGGGAATTCACCCCTCCACTTT.

J is TRBJ2-2 and V is TRBV2; 7 bases line up with TRBD1. Germline V gives CDR1 SNHLY, CDR2 FYNNEI. The V and J ends lost 11 bases and 7 bases, in that order; junction bases with no gene match: 7. The CDR3 loop spans 12 amino acids. The chain's CDR3 is CAGKTGDGELFF. In nucleotides, the CDR3 is TGTGCCGGAAAAACAGGGGACGGGGAGCTGTTTTTT.

The rearrangement uses TRBV6-1 and TRBJ2-6, with 7 bases matching TRBD1. The CDR3 loop spans 18 amino acids. The junction had 8 bases not matched to a gene; V was cut back by 3 bases and J by 0 bases. The germline gives CDR1 MNHNS, CDR2 SASEGT. The CDR3 here is CASSEIGNRGSGANVLTF. In nucleotides, the CDR3 is TGTGCCAGCAGTGAGATAGGGAACAGGGGCTCTGGGGCCAACGTCCTGACTTTC.

This sequence joins TRBV19 and TRBJ2-1; TRBD1 aligns across 8 bases. Germline CDR1 and CDR2: LNHDA and SQIVND (reference sequence). This CDR3 spans 14 amino acids. V lost 11 bases to trimming and J lost 6 bases; unmatched junction nucleotides: 12. The CDR3: CAASQGAQSNEQFF. Here the CDR3 DNA reads TGTGCCGCCTCGCAGGGGGCGCAGTCCAATGAGCAGTTCTTC.

This CDR3 is CASNSSLEQYV. The CDR3 DNA sequence: TGCGCCAGCAACAGTTCACTGGAGCAGTACGTC. The V and J genes are TRBV5-1 and TRBJ2-7, with unresolved D. The V gene's germline CDR1 is SGHRS and CDR2 YFSETQ. The ends were cut back, 6 bases at V and 7 bases at J, with 11 bases in the middle. This CDR3 spans 11 amino acids.

The rearrangement uses TRBV3-1 (or the pseudogene TRBV3-2) and TRBJ2-5; D perhaps matches TRBD1 (6 bases). CDR3 length: 15 residues. Germline values: CDR1 LGHDT, CDR2 YNNKEL (reference sequence). Deletions cut 5 bases from V and 7 bases from J, with 20 bases between. The CDR3 loop reads CASSTWQGRGGTQYF. CDR3 nucleotides: TGTGCCAGCAGCACCTGGCAGGGGCGAGGAGGGACCCAGTACTTC.

This clone has just a few counts. CDR3 sequence reads: CASSQGGGLAKNIQYF. The CDR3 nucleotides read TGCGCCAGCAGCCAAGGGGGAGGCCTAGCCAAAAACATTCAGTACTTC. The chain recombines TRBV4-3 with TRBJ2-4; D may be TRBD2 (6 bases). The CDR3 has 16 residues. The V gene's germline CDR1 is LGHNA and CDR2 YSLEER. V lost 1 base and J 0 bases, leaving 10 bases between the germline ends.

This clone has just one count. The chain carries TRBV15 and TRBJ2-3, with D perhaps TRBD2 (6 bases). The germline CDR1 and CDR2 sequences are LNHNV and YYDKDF (reference sequence). V was shortened by 1 base and J by 2 bases, with 13 bases between the two germline ends. This CDR3 contains 16 residues. The chain's CDR3 is CATSRGSAGITDTQYF. The CDR3 DNA follows: TGTGCCACCAGCAGAGGCAGCGCGGGAATCACAGATACGCAGTATTTT.

The genes are TRBV30 and TRBJ2-2; 8 bases match TRBD2. V was pared by 4 bases and J by 0 bases, with 10 bases of the junction left unmatched. Germline CDR1 and CDR2: GTSNPN and SVGIG (reference sequence). The CDR3 loop spans 17 amino acids. The CDR3 DNA follows: TGTGCCTGGAATCGGGGGGGTTTTTCGGCGAACACCGGGGAGCTGTTTTTT. Its protein product is CAWNRGGFSANTGELFF.

This clone was seen a few times. The chain combines TRBV19 with TRBJ2-1; possibly TRBD2 for D (6 bases). V dropped 8 bases and J dropped 10 bases, with 18 bases sitting between them. In germline, CDR1 is LNHDA, CDR2 SQIVND (reference sequence). The CDR3 is made up of 13 amino acids. This CDR3 reads CASYGGNLGEQFF. CDR3 coding DNA: TGTGCCAGTTACGGGGGTAACCTAGGGGAGCAGTTCTTC.